Below are 30 T cell receptor beta chains sequenced from a single sample in a study of cytomegalovirus exposure and HLA in healthy donors. Amplification used 60 Vbeta primers and 13 Jbeta primers. Some clones are missing from TCRdb's copy, which holds only in-frame ones; the method was immunoSEQ multiplex PCR. The table includes approximately 110,000 clones, 73% detected once. Sequencing input: PBMCs. The receptors were sampled from a middle-aged man in good health and CMV-seronegative.

The chain links TRBV7-6 to TRBJ2-7; D not resolved. V was cut by 4 bases and J by 3 bases, with 10 bases left in between. Germline V gene data show CDR1 as SGHVS and CDR2 as FNYEAQ. The CDR3 contains 13 residues. The CDR3 DNA sequence: TGTGCCAGCAGCTCGAGCCCAAACTACGAGCAGTACTTC. Translated, it gives CASSSSPNYEQYF.

J is TRBJ2-5 and V is TRBV25-1; TRBD2 is a possible D gene (6 bases). This CDR3 is 15 amino acids long. Germline-derived CDR1 and CDR2 are MGHDK and SYGVNS. V was cut by 8 bases and J by 2 bases, with 18 bases left in between. CDR3 in amino acids: CASGGAEPQQETQYF. CDR3 nucleotide sequence: TGTGCCAGCGGAGGGGCAGAACCCCAGCAAGAGACCCAGTACTTC. The entire variable domain, with the rest obtained from reference TRBV25-1 and TRBJ2-5, is as follows: EADIYQTPRYLVIGTGKKITLECSQTMGHDKMYWYQQDPGMELHLIHYSYGVNSTEKGDLSSESTVSRIRTEHFPLTLESARPSHTSQYLCASGGAEPQQETQYFGPGTRLLVL.

The gene calls are TRBV6-5 and TRBJ2-7, with D possibly being TRBD2 (5 bases). CDR3 length: 13 amino acids. Germline V gives CDR1 MNHEY, CDR2 SVGAGI. V dropped 9 bases and J dropped 0 bases, with 12 bases sitting between them. The CDR3 sequence: CASSRGPSYEQYF. CDR3 coding DNA: TGTGCCAGTTCGAGAGGGCCCTCCTACGAGCAGTACTTC.

The V and J genes are TRBV19 and TRBJ2-3, with 9 bases fitting TRBD2. The CDR3 consists of 15 residues. Trimming at V came to 7 bases and at J to 0 bases, leaving 5 bases not matched to a gene. Germline V lookup: CDR1 LNHDA, CDR2 SQIVND (reference sequence). The CDR3 reads CASTLTSGSTDTQYF. CDR3 DNA sequence: TGTGCCAGTACTCTGACTAGCGGCAGCACAGATACGCAGTATTTT.

This clone was observed many times. The chain is built from TRBV5-4 and TRBJ1-1; D might be TRBD1 (5 bases). V was pared by 1 base and J by 1 base, with 8 bases between. The CDR3 covers 14 residues. Germline CDR1 is SGHNT and CDR2 is YYREEE (reference sequence). DNA for the CDR3: TGTGCCAGCAGCTTGCCCAGGGCGAACACTGAAGCTTTCTTT. It yields the protein CASSLPRANTEAFF.

The chain uses TRBV5-1 and TRBJ1-2, with TRBD1 matching over 7 bases. This CDR3 is built from 15 residues. Germline V gene data show CDR1 as SGHRS and CDR2 as YFSETQ. With 3 bases clipped from V and 2 bases from J, the junction kept 7 bases outside the gene matches. CDR3 loop: CASSSVGQANYGYTF. The CDR3 coding sequence is TGCGCCAGCAGCTCAGTAGGACAGGCCAACTATGGCTACACCTTC.

This chain joins TRBV13 and TRBJ1-1, with a possible D match to TRBD1 (5 bases). Germline CDR1 is PRHDT and CDR2 is FYEKMQ (reference sequence). The V end lost 10 bases, the J end lost 5 bases, and 17 bases lay between the germline ends. This CDR3 comprises 13 residues. The CDR3 loop is CATSAQVSTEAFF. CDR3 sequence (DNA): TGTGCCACCTCAGCACAGGTCTCTACTGAAGCTTTCTTT.

V gene TRBV7-6 combines with J gene TRBJ2-7, with 8 bases that match TRBD1. The CDR3 covers 14 residues. Germline V lookup: CDR1 SGHVS, CDR2 FNYEAQ. The ends lost 5 bases at V and 2 bases at J; junction bases unmatched: 5. CDR3 sequence reads: CASSLGQDAYEQYF. The CDR3 DNA sequence: TGTGCCAGCAGCCTGGGACAGGACGCCTACGAGCAGTACTTC.

This clone was seen a handful of times. The rearrangement uses TRBV27 and TRBJ2-1, with TRBD2 matching 8 bases. The CDR3 covers 14 residues. V was pared by 5 bases and J by 8 bases, with 8 bases of the junction left unmatched. Germline-derived CDR1 and CDR2 are MNHEY and SMNVEV (reference sequence). The CDR3 nucleotides read TGTGCCAGCAGTGGAGGACTAGCCTTCCATGAGCAGTTCTTC. Protein sequence: CASSGGLAFHEQFF.

The gene calls are TRBV5-1 and TRBJ2-5; 8 bases align to TRBD2. Germline V gene lookup returns CDR1 SGHRS and CDR2 YFSETQ. The CDR3 consists of 14 residues. The trim removed 4 bases at V and 5 bases at J, leaving 7 bases unmatched. The CDR3 bases are TGCGCCAGCAGCCCTCGGGGGGGCTCGGAGACCCAGTACTTC. Residues: CASSPRGGSETQYF.

DNA of the CDR3: TGTGCCAGCAGCTCTGACTCGGGACTAGCGGGGGGACTTCAAGAGACCCAGTACTTC. Its protein product is CASSSDSGLAGGLQETQYF. The V call is TRBV11-3, the J call TRBJ2-5, with TRBD2 matching 15 bases. J lost 2 bases, V lost 4 bases, and 11 bases had no gene match. The CDR3 runs 19 residues. The V gene's germline CDR1 is SGHNT and CDR2 YENEEA.

The J gene is TRBJ2-5, the V gene TRBV7-9, with 11 bases identical to TRBD1. The germline V gene has CDR1 SEHNR and CDR2 FQNEAQ (reference sequence). Unmatched junction bases numbered 9, after V lost 5 bases and J lost 7 bases. CDR3 length equals 15 residues. The DNA of the CDR3 is TGTGCCAGCAGCCCCAGGACAGGGGGCGGGGGGACCCAGTACTTC. Translating it yields CASSPRTGGGGTQYF.

As regards this clone: The same CDR3 also results from other DNA sequences found in this sample. This chain uses TRBV7-2 with TRBJ2-7, with a tentative D call TRBD2 (6 bases). The CDR3 contains 14 residues. The germline V gene has CDR1 SGHTA and CDR2 FQGNSA. V was clipped by 5 bases and J by 0 bases, with 11 bases between them. CDR3 protein: CASSRDGSSYEQYF. CDR3 nucleotide sequence: TGTGCCAGCAGCCGGGACGGGAGCTCCTACGAGCAGTACTTC.

The chain has TRBV18 and TRBJ2-2, with D possibly being TRBD1 (5 bases). CDR1 KGHSH and CDR2 LQKENI come from the germline V gene. The CDR3 has 15 amino acids. Trimming took off 3 bases at V and 4 bases at J, with 12 bases between the two ends. For the CDR3, the DNA is TGTGCCAGCTCACCGCCCCCAGGGATCACCGGGGAGCTGTTTTTT. It is translated as CASSPPPGITGELFF.

Only one count was recorded for this clone. The V and J genes are TRBV4-1 and TRBJ2-1; D is ambiguous. This CDR3 spans 15 amino acids. Per germline, CDR1 MGHRA and CDR2 YSYEKL. V was clipped by 0 bases and J by 9 bases, with 15 bases between them. The chain's CDR3 is CASSQESSVSGEQFF. In nucleotides, the CDR3 is TGCGCCAGCAGCCAAGAATCCAGCGTCTCCGGTGAGCAGTTCTTC.

This clone was recorded a few times. V gene TRBV30 combines with J gene TRBJ2-5; the match to TRBD1 covers 9 bases. The CDR3 has 13 residues. Germline V CDR1 and CDR2: GTSNPN, SVGIG (reference sequence). After removal of 3 bases from V and 4 bases from J, the junction contained 3 bases not matched to a gene. The CDR3, as DNA: TGTGCCTGGAGCGGACAGGGGATAGAGACCCAGTACTTC. It codes for CAWSGQGIETQYF.

The chain recombines TRBV6-1 with TRBJ1-6; weak D call: TRBD1 (5 bases). CDR3 size: 15 residues. Germline V CDR1 and CDR2: MNHNS, SASEGT. With 6 bases removed from V and 7 bases from J, the gap between germline ends came to 16 bases. The CDR3: CASSVATGWNSPLHF. Written as DNA, the CDR3 is TGTGCCAGCAGCGTAGCCACAGGATGGAATTCACCCCTCCACTTT.

The chain links TRBV6-5 to TRBJ2-5; 11 bases match TRBD1. Trimming took 6 bases from V and 5 from J; bases not matched to a gene: 8. The CDR3 has 15 residues. Looked up from germline, CDR1 is MNHEY and CDR2 is SVGAGI. The CDR3, as DNA: TGTGCCAGCAGACCCCGGGACAGGGGGAAGGAGACCCAGTACTTC. It codes for CASRPRDRGKETQYF.

V gene TRBV4-2 combines with J gene TRBJ2-5; a possible D gene is TRBD1 (6 bases). V dropped 0 bases and J dropped 2 bases, with 10 bases sitting between them. Germline V lookup: CDR1 LGHNA, CDR2 YNFKEQ. This CDR3 contains 15 residues. CDR3 nucleotide sequence: TGTGCCAGCAGCCAAGATGAGGGACAACAAGAGACCCAGTACTTC. This translates into CASSQDEGQQETQYF.

The J gene is TRBJ1-3, the V gene TRBV5-4; 7 nucleotides line up with TRBD1. Germline V gene data show CDR1 as SGHNT and CDR2 as YYREEE (reference sequence). There are 17 residues in the CDR3. Trimming cost V 4 bases and J 4 bases; bases outside gene matches: 14. The chain's CDR3 is CASSPSPTGRGGNTIYF. CDR3 DNA: TGTGCCAGCAGCCCGAGCCCGACAGGGCGTGGAGGAAACACCATATATTTT.

The sample holds a few counts of this clone. Distinct nucleotide sequences in the sample also encode this CDR3. This chain joins TRBV25-1 and TRBJ2-2; 9 bases fit TRBD1. This CDR3 spans 13 amino acids. Germline trimming cut 6 bases from V and 4 bases from J; bases unmatched to any gene: 0. CDR1 and CDR2 from the germline V gene are MGHDK and SYGVNS. The CDR3 DNA follows: TGTGCCAGCAGGACAGGGGGCACCGGGGAGCTGTTTTTT. Translation: CASRTGGTGELFF.

V usage is TRBV4-2 and J usage is TRBJ2-3, with TRBD2 identical over 9 bases. The V gene's germline CDR1 is LGHNA and CDR2 YNFKEQ. The CDR3 totals 17 residues. After removal of 1 base from V and 2 bases from J, the junction contained 7 bases not matched to a gene. The CDR3 sequence: CASSQGGGAGSTDTQYF. CDR3 DNA sequence: TGTGCCAGCAGCCAAGGCGGGGGGGCGGGGTCCACAGATACGCAGTATTTT.

The chain has TRBV28 and TRBJ1-5, with D perhaps matching TRBD1 (6 bases). V was trimmed by 3 bases and J by 3 bases, leaving 9 bases between them. Germline V CDR1 and CDR2: MDHEN, SYDVKM. The CDR3 length is 14 residues. CDR3 sequence (DNA): TGTGCCAGCAGTTTTACAGGGATCAATCAGCCCCAGCATTTT. Translating gives CASSFTGINQPQHF.

CDR3 nucleotide sequence: TGTGCCAGCAGAATGGGACGGGGGAATGAAAAACTGTTTTTT. It is translated as CASRMGRGNEKLFF. The chain links TRBV2 to TRBJ1-4; D possibly corresponds to TRBD1 (5 bases). Trimming removed 6 bases at V and 5 bases at J, with 13 bases between. The CDR3 extends over 14 amino acids. The germline gives CDR1 SNHLY, CDR2 FYNNEI.

The chain carries TRBV19 and TRBJ2-3, with TRBD2 as a possible D gene (6 bases). V lost 6 bases and J 1 base, leaving 14 bases between the germline ends. Germline V gives CDR1 LNHDA, CDR2 SQIVND (reference sequence). This CDR3 contains 15 residues. CDR3 sequence reads: CASRKRTMGTDTQYF. In DNA, the CDR3 is TGTGCCAGTAGAAAACGGACTATGGGCACAGATACGCAGTATTTT.

V usage is TRBV6-5 and J usage is TRBJ1-1; TRBD1 matches at 11 bases. The CDR3 loop spans 15 amino acids. J lost 1 base, V lost 4 bases, and 2 bases had no gene match. The germline gives CDR1 MNHEY, CDR2 SVGAGI. Written as DNA, the CDR3 is TGTGCCAGCAGTTGGGACAGGGGGACGAACACTGAAGCTTTCTTT. This gives the protein CASSWDRGTNTEAFF.

The V gene is TRBV7-8, the J gene TRBJ1-2, with 11 bases that match TRBD1. Germline V CDR1 and CDR2: SGHVS, FQNEAQ. V shed 0 bases and J 4 bases; nucleotides not matched to a gene: 4. The CDR3 totals 16 residues. The CDR3 DNA follows: TGTGCCAGCAGCTTAGCGGGACAGGGGGGAACCTATGGCTACACCTTC. Its protein product is CASSLAGQGGTYGYTF.

This chain connects TRBV7-3 to TRBJ1-1, with TRBD1 identical over 10 bases. The J segment lost 3 bases and the V segment lost 5 bases, leaving 6 bases of the junction unmatched. The CDR3 is 15 residues long. Germline V CDR1 and CDR2: SGHTA, FQGTGA. In nucleotides, the CDR3 is TGTGCCAGCAGCGAGGGTGGGACAGGGGACACTGAAGCTTTCTTT. It translates to CASSEGGTGDTEAFF.

The gene calls are TRBV30 and TRBJ1-5; 7 bases are shared with TRBD1. CDR1 is GTSNPN and CDR2 is SVGIG in the germline V gene (reference sequence). The CDR3 totals 16 residues. V lost 0 bases, J lost 3 bases, and 8 bases stayed unmatched. The CDR3 DNA follows: TGTGCCTGGAGTGTACCTGGGACAGCTTTCAATCAGCCCCAGCATTTT. Translated, it gives CAWSVPGTAFNQPQHF.

Worth noting for this clone: One end of the junction is discordant with germline, which a read error may explain. The chain combines TRBV4-1 with TRBJ2-1; D ambiguous. Germline values: CDR1 MGHRA, CDR2 YSYEKL. The CDR3 is made up of 10 amino acids. CDR3 bases: TGCGCCAGCAGCCAAGATCGGGTCGTCTTC. Translation gives CASSQDRVVF.